Described below is a single T cell receptor beta chain sequence and its context. Its cognate antigen is unknown. This specimen belongs to a study of cytomegalovirus exposure and HLA in healthy donors. Notes on the study in general: Several of the most significant clusters appeared linked to common viral pathogens, based on a later analysis. Later analysis suggested most CMV-associated TCR beta chains were HLA-restricted.

This CDR3 region has 12 residues. The V gene's germline CDR1 is SGHTA and CDR2 FQGNSA. V was trimmed by 5 bases and J by 4 bases, leaving 8 bases between them. Donors sampled were nominally healthy, though unrecorded immune exposures were likely. PCR primers comprised 60 Vbeta and 13 Jbeta primers. Only in-frame clones appear in the TCRdb table, and some are missing; sequencing was by immunoSEQ multiplex PCR. The sample lists approximately 180,000 clones; around 83% were seen once. Specimen: PBMCs. The chain is built from TRBV7-2 and TRBJ1-2, with D unclear. The receptor comes from a woman aged 40 to 55 in good health and CMV-seronegative. The CDR3 region has the DNA TGTGCCAGCAGCCCCCACTTCTATGGCTACACCTTC. Protein: CASSPHFYGYTF.